The text below deals with one T cell receptor beta chain. This clone is a singleton in its sample. The clone's antigen remains unknown. Per-base quality was not reported, and no clone a single base away is much larger than it. The data originate from a study of blood T cell repertoires in COVID-19 (dated by TCRdb to the early 2020s). Regarding the research as a whole: Samples from collaborators originated in the United States, Italy and Spain and spanned both the acute and convalescent phases of COVID-19. The dataset comprised deeply sampled blood TCRbeta repertoires from subjects exposed to, actively infected with, or recovered from COVID-19. HLA class I and class II types, where available, came from metadata supplied by the sample provider rather than from assay-based typing. The samples were drawn from the first 160 participants of the ongoing ImmuneRACE study and from roughly 1,300 subjects provided by 6 global collaborators. The repertoires were made available in a free public database intended to serve as a resource for research on the immune response to SARS-CoV-2. The material from the prospective study consisted of cDNA or gDNA derived from T cells, B-cell-depleted T cells, or PBMCs. A de-identified subject ID, COVID-19 status, age in years and sex were almost always included in the sample metadata. Findings and caveats that apply to the study as a whole: How much clinical and demographic metadata was included differed by source and by participant, and the metadata was provided uncurated.

TCRbeta CDR3 regions were amplified from genomic DNA by means of the immunoSEQ Assay, a bias-controlled multiplex PCR. The study's own analysis went as follows. The number of nucleated cells in each sample was estimated from the amplification of reference gene primers within the assay. Sequence reads were collapsed and filtered to measure the absolute abundance of every unique TCRbeta CDR3 rearrangement. Productive Simpson clonality was computed per sample as the square root of Simpson's diversity index over productive rearrangements. TCRdb limited this immuneACCESS table to in-frame rearrangements with V and J called. A share of clones is missing; checked studies link under half to unresolved V genes, and the rest is unexplained. V, J and clone size reflect that table, while D and trimming were determined from the DNA. This sample lists about 330,000 clones; 87% were detected once. The ten most abundant clones make up just over 9.5% of the sample.

In Seattle, one collaborating source enrolled patients while the infection was active and tracked those patients longitudinally over the course of disease. Collaborating institutions collected whole blood in K2EDTA tubes following their own protocols. Collaborator samples were shipped for TCRbeta analysis as frozen whole blood, isolated PBMCs, or DNA extracted from either sample type. Counted from cysteine to phenylalanine, this CDR3 has 12 amino acids. Only CDR3 DNA is held: 36 bases, read in frame from base 1. V loses 3 bases, J loses 9 bases, and the germline ends lie 9 bases apart. Sequenced: peripheral blood. This TCR was sampled from a man under 40 with COVID-19, enrolled during active disease. The V gene is TRBV12-3 or TRBV12-4 and the J gene is TRBJ2-1, with the D segment identity uncertain. The CDR3 is CASSFKRFEQFF. The DNA sequence is given as TGTGCCAGCAGTTTCAAACGGTTTGAGCAGTTCTTC.